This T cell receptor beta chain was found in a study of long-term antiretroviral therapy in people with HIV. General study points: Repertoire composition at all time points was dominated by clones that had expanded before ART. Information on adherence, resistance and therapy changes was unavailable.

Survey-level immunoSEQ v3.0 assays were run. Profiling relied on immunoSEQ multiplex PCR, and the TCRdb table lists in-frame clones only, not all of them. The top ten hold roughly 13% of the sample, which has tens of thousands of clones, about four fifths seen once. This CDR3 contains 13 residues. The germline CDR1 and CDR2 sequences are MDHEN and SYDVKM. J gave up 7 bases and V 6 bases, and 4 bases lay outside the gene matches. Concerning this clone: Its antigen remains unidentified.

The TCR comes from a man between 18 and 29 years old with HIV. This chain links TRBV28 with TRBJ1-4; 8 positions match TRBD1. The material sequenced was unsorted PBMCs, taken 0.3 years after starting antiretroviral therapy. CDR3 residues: CASRDRASEKLFF. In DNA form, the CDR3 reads TGTGCCAGCAGGGACAGGGCTTCTGAAAAACTGTTTTTT.